The TCR beta chain under discussion was sequenced for a study of OX40 agonist ivuxolimab in advanced cancers. Study at large: In this cohort, patients received ivuxolimab, an agonistic anti-OX40 (CD134) antibody. All patients had ivuxolimab intravenously every 2 weeks at 0.01 to 10 mg/kg.

Trimming removed 2 bases at V and 5 bases at J, with 14 bases between. This CDR3 is 16 amino acids long. The germline V gene encodes CDR1 SGHRS and CDR2 YFSETQ. Notes on this clone: What it binds is not known.

Cycle 7 day 1, cycle 4 day 1, and baseline were the timepoints at which blood was sampled. Here immunoSEQ multiplex PCR was the method, and the copy in TCRdb shows in-frame clones only, minus some. The table lists approximately 40,000 clones, 82% of them singletons. Broader study findings: At 0.1 to 3.0 mg/kg and by week 6, clonal expansion occurred in CD4+ and CD8+ blood T cells.

The receptor's source is an adult with an advanced solid tumor such as melanoma, head and neck, liver or kidney cancer. The chain links TRBV5-1 to TRBJ1-6; TRBD1 is a possible D gene (5 bases). The sequences come from CD4+ or CD8+ T cells sorted from blood, collected in a trial of the OX40 agonist ivuxolimab. CDR3 in DNA: TGCGCCAGCAGCTTTCTTCCAGGGTATGATAATTCACCCCTCCACTTT. Protein sequence: CASSFLPGYDNSPLHF. The full variable domain, in which reference TRBV5-1 and TRBJ1-6 provide the parts outside the CDR3, is KAGVTQTPRYLIKTRGQQVTLSCSPISGHRSVSWYQQTPGQGLQFLFEYFSETQRNKGNFPGRFSGRQFSNSRSEMNVSTLELGDSALYLCASSFLPGYDNSPLHFGNGTRLTVT.